Following are 3 T cell receptor beta chains from one sample sequenced in a study of blood T cell repertoires in COVID-19. Libraries were prepared by immunoSEQ multiplex PCR; TCRdb keeps only in-frame clonotypes and omits some of them. The sample shows 120,000 to 150,000 clones, 82% of them seen only once. The sample was peripheral blood. Source of these receptors: a human donor with acute or convalescent COVID-19. The donor label of this sample is uncertain.

The rearrangement links TRBV9 to TRBJ1-1; tentatively, D is TRBD1 (5 bases). Trimming pared 3 bases from V and 6 bases from J, leaving 9 bases between. Looked up from germline, CDR1 is SGDLS and CDR2 is YYNGEE. This CDR3 contains 12 residues. The CDR3: CASSGEGPEAFF. CDR3 in DNA: TGTGCCAGCAGCGGGGAGGGGCCTGAAGCTTTCTTT. Based on the CDR3 plus reference TRBV9 and TRBJ1-1, the full variable domain is DSGVTQTPKHLITATGQRVTLRCSPRSGDLSVYWYQQSLDQGLQFLIQYYNGEERAKGNILERFSAQQFPDLHSELNLSSLELGDSALYFCASSGEGPEAFFGQGTRLTVV.

The V and J genes are TRBV10-1 and TRBJ2-2; a possible D gene is TRBD1 (5 bases). CDR3 length: 15 amino acids. In germline, CDR1 is WNHNN, CDR2 SYGVQD (reference sequence). Trimming took off 7 bases at V and 1 base at J, with 13 bases between the two ends. This chain's CDR3 is CASTAGSGNTGELFF. DNA for the CDR3: TGCGCCAGCACCGCAGGGTCCGGGAACACCGGGGAGCTGTTTTTT.

The chain joins TRBV25-1 to TRBJ1-2; 7 bases agree with TRBD1. With 6 bases clipped from V and 4 bases from J, the junction kept 5 bases outside the gene matches. Germline CDR1 MGHDK, CDR2 SYGVNS. The CDR3 is made up of 13 amino acids. The CDR3 nucleotides are TGTGCCAGCAGCCCCGGGACAGTCTATGGCTACACCTTC. It yields the protein CASSPGTVYGYTF.